Each of the 18 T cell receptor beta chains below was sequenced from the same sample in a study of cytomegalovirus exposure and HLA in healthy donors. PCR employed 60 Vbeta and 13 Jbeta primers. The table came from immunoSEQ multiplex PCR; TCRdb's copy has only in-frame clones and leaves some out. Altogether around 100,000 clones are present, around 78% being singletons, with the ten largest covering approximately 4.7%. The sample consisted of PBMCs. The receptor source for this set is a male donor in good health and CMV-seropositive.

A few counts support this clone. The CDR3 nucleotides are TGTGCCTGGAGTGTGTCGGACAGGGGGCTTCAGCCCCAGCATTTT. Residues: CAWSVSDRGLQPQHF. The chain uses TRBV30 and TRBJ1-5; 11 bases agree with TRBD1. The CDR3 loop spans 15 amino acids. Losses at the gene ends were 0 bases for V and 6 bases for J; bases not matched to a gene: 4. CDR1 is GTSNPN, CDR2 SVGIG, per germline (reference sequence).

This clone was seen only once. Here the CDR3 DNA reads TGCGCCAGCAGCTTATTGCCGGGACAGCCCTATGGCTACACCTTC. Residues: CASSLLPGQPYGYTF. V usage is TRBV5-1 and J usage is TRBJ1-2; 7 positions match TRBD1. Trimming cost V 2 bases and J 4 bases; bases outside gene matches: 8. This CDR3 spans 15 amino acids. The V gene's germline CDR1 is SGHRS and CDR2 YFSETQ.

In nucleotides, the CDR3 is TGTGCCAGCAGAGCCTTGGGTCCCGGGGAGCAGTACTTC. It translates to CASRALGPGEQYF. J is TRBJ2-7 and V is TRBV28; D is uncertain. Germline V gene sequence: CDR1 MDHEN, CDR2 SYDVKM. V shed 6 bases and J shed 7 bases, with 16 bases lying between them. CDR3 length: 13 residues.

This clone was found a few times. The chain joins TRBV7-9 to TRBJ2-7, with D hard to call. The CDR3 has 13 residues. The V end was cut by 5 bases, the J end by 3 bases, with 11 bases between. Germline assignment: CDR1 SEHNR and CDR2 FQNEAQ (reference sequence). The CDR3 region has the DNA TGTGCCAGCAGCCCCTCGGTTGGCTACGAGCAGTACTTC. This sequence encodes CASSPSVGYEQYF.

The rearrangement links TRBV30 to TRBJ1-4; 10 positions match TRBD1. The CDR3 length is 16 residues. Germline V gene sequence: CDR1 GTSNPN, CDR2 SVGIG (reference sequence). V lost 4 bases, J lost 2 bases, and 7 bases stayed unmatched. The CDR3 here is CAWIRDRGFTNEKLFF. The CDR3 DNA is TGTGCCTGGATACGGGACAGGGGTTTTACTAATGAAAAACTGTTTTTT.

The chain joins TRBV4-2 to TRBJ1-1; D might be TRBD1 (5 bases). This CDR3 region has 14 residues. V gave up 1 base and J gave up 1 base, with 7 bases separating them. Germline assignment: CDR1 LGHNA and CDR2 YNFKEQ. As DNA, the CDR3 is TGTGCCAGCAGCCAAGGGGGCGAGAACACTGAAGCTTTCTTT. It is translated as CASSQGGENTEAFF.

The chain has TRBV5-1 and TRBJ2-3; D gene unclear. CDR3 length equals 14 residues. Germline CDR1 SGHRS, CDR2 YFSETQ. Trimming shortened V by 0 bases and J by 1 base, and 6 bases separated the two germline ends. The CDR3 nucleotides are TGCGCCAGCAGCTTGGACGGAGGCACAGATACGCAGTATTTT. Protein sequence: CASSLDGGTDTQYF.

The chain links TRBV6-6 to TRBJ2-7, with TRBD2 identical over 7 bases. The CDR3 length is 14 residues. The V gene end was trimmed by 5 bases and the J gene end by 4 bases; junction bases not matched to a gene: 8. CDR1 and CDR2 from the germline V gene are MNHNY and SVGAGI (reference sequence). CDR3 amino acids: CASSIRGGGYEQYF. The CDR3 region has the DNA TGTGCCAGCAGTATACGCGGGGGAGGGTACGAGCAGTACTTC.

The V and J genes are TRBV27 and TRBJ2-1; TRBD2 matches 10 bases. V gave up 4 bases and J gave up 0 bases; unmatched junction bases: 3. CDR3 length: 16 residues. Germline V gene data show CDR1 as MNHEY and CDR2 as SMNVEV (reference sequence). The CDR3 coding sequence is TGTGCCAGCAGTTCGACTAGCGGGTCCTCCTACAATGAGCAGTTCTTC. Residues: CASSSTSGSSYNEQFF.

V is TRBV7-6 and J is TRBJ1-2; D is unresolved. Trimming stripped 6 bases from V and 7 bases from J, with 12 bases between. CDR1 is SGHVS, CDR2 FNYEAQ, per germline. The CDR3 length is 12 residues. The CDR3 is CASRGREGGYTF. CDR3 in DNA: TGTGCCAGCAGAGGGAGGGAGGGTGGCTACACCTTC.

The V and J genes are TRBV2 and TRBJ2-5; no clear D gene. V dropped 3 bases and J dropped 0 bases, with 11 bases sitting between them. The CDR3 extends over 15 amino acids. Looked up from germline, CDR1 is SNHLY and CDR2 is FYNNEI. As DNA, the CDR3 is TGTGCCAGCAGTGACTTAGCTAGGAACCAAGAGACCCAGTACTTC. Residues: CASSDLARNQETQYF.

CDR3 residues: CAWRKSGGPYNEQFF. The CDR3 DNA reads TGTGCCTGGAGGAAAAGCGGGGGACCCTACAATGAGCAGTTCTTC. The V and J genes are TRBV30 and TRBJ2-1; 8 bases match TRBD2. The CDR3 is 15 amino acids. V lost 3 bases, J lost 2 bases, and 6 bases stayed unmatched. Germline loops: CDR1 GTSNPN, CDR2 SVGIG (reference sequence). The whole variable domain, remainder taken from reference TRBV30 and TRBJ2-1, is SQTIHQWPATLVQPVGSPLSLECTVEGTSNPNLYWYRQAAGRGLQLLFYSVGIGQISSEVPQNLSASRPQDRQFILSSKKLLLSDSGFYLCAWRKSGGPYNEQFFGPGTRLTVL.

As for this clone: A read error may produce the germline difference seen at one junction end. Other DNA sequences in this sample translate to the same CDR3. This chain joins TRBV5-4 and TRBJ1-1; D might be TRBD1 (6 bases). CDR1 is SGHNT and CDR2 is YYREEE in the germline V gene (reference sequence). This CDR3 is built from 14 residues. The CDR3 sequence is CASSLWGLGTEAFF. The CDR3 nucleotides are TGTGCCAGTAGCTTGTGGGGGCTGGGCACTGAAGCTTTCTTT.

The chain has TRBV19 and TRBJ1-3; tentative D call: TRBD1 (6 bases). V lost 5 bases, J lost 4 bases, and 15 bases lay in between. Germline lookup yields CDR1 LNHDA and CDR2 SQIVND (reference sequence). CDR3 length: 15 amino acids. Here the CDR3 reads CASSPGQTKGNTIYF. DNA of the CDR3: TGTGCCAGTAGTCCCGGACAGACCAAAGGAAACACCATATATTTT.

This rearrangement joins TRBV5-4 to TRBJ2-5, with TRBD1 matching over 10 bases. The CDR3 runs 16 residues. Germline V lookup: CDR1 SGHNT, CDR2 YYREEE (reference sequence). The V gene end was trimmed by 0 bases and the J gene end by 2 bases; junction bases not matched to a gene: 4. In DNA form, the CDR3 reads TGTGCCAGCAGCTTGGGGACAGGGGGAGGGCAAGAGACCCAGTACTTC. It specifies CASSLGTGGGQETQYF. The full variable domain, in which reference TRBV5-4 and TRBJ2-5 provide the parts outside the CDR3, is ETGVTQSPTHLIKTRGQQVTLRCSSQSGHNTVSWYQQALGQGPQFIFQYYREEENGRGNFPPRFSGLQFPNYSSELNVNALELDDSALYLCASSLGTGGGQETQYFGPGTRLLVL.

V is TRBV28 and J is TRBJ1-5, with D possibly TRBD1 on 5 matching bases. There are 16 residues in the CDR3. V was cut by 5 bases and J by 6 bases, with 20 bases left in between. CDR1 MDHEN and CDR2 SYDVKM come from the germline V gene. Written as DNA, the CDR3 is TGTGCCAGCAGTCCCTCTTCGGGTGTAAGGGGTCAGCCCCAGCATTTT. This sequence encodes CASSPSSGVRGQPQHF.

A few counts support this clone. The V and J genes are TRBV27 and TRBJ1-3; 9 bases map to TRBD1. CDR1 and CDR2 (germline): MNHEY, SMNVEV (reference sequence). CDR3 size: 15 residues. J gave up 3 bases and V 0 bases, and 0 bases lay outside the gene matches. The CDR3 nucleotides read TGTGCCAGCAGTTTATCGACAGGGGGTGGAAACACCATATATTTT. Translating gives CASSLSTGGGNTIYF.

The chain is built from TRBV28 and TRBJ2-5; maybe TRBD1 (6 bases). The CDR3 covers 13 residues. Germline CDR1 and CDR2: MDHEN and SYDVKM. Trimming pared 6 bases from V and 0 bases from J, leaving 8 bases between. In DNA, the CDR3 is TGTGCCAGCAGAGGACAGAACCAAGAGACCCAGTACTTC. It specifies CASRGQNQETQYF.